This T cell receptor (beta chain) originates from a study of blood T cell repertoires in COVID-19. Study-wide context: Specimens from acute and convalescent COVID-19 originated in the United States, Italy and Spain.

The CDR3 runs 14 residues. Germline CDR1 and CDR2: DFQATT and SNEGSKA (reference sequence). The V gene end was trimmed by 5 bases and the J gene end by 1 base; junction bases not matched to a gene: 8. This clone was seen more than once but under ten times. Self-reported history from a screening survey and questionnaire set each donor's cohort. As originally analysed: Estimation of nucleated cell counts was performed using reference gene primer amplification. Some clones are missing from TCRdb's copy, which holds only in-frame ones; the method was immunoSEQ multiplex PCR. That table gives V, J and clone size, and the DNA gave D and trimming. The sample records under 200,000 clones, more than 85% being singletons.

This TCR was sampled from a woman aged 45-65 years who had recovered from COVID-19. The sequencing input was PBMCs or T cells enriched from blood (not recorded which). This chain links TRBV20-1 with TRBJ2-7; TRBD2 matches 7 bases. CDR3 DNA sequence: TGCAGTGCTGGTGGACTAGGAGAATCCTACGAGCAGTACTTC. This codes for CSAGGLGESYEQYF.